The clone carrying this TCR beta chain has just a few counts. In the authors' workflow: Nucleated cell counts were estimated from reference gene primer amplification. TCRdb keeps only in-frame clones here, not all; method: immunoSEQ multiplex PCR. The DNA was the basis for D and trimming; V, J and clone size are from that table. The table includes around 100,000 clones, approximately 84% detected once. This entry belongs to a study of blood T cell repertoires in COVID-19. Study-wide context: COVID-19 samples, acute and convalescent, were from the United States, Italy and Spain. PBMCs, B-cell-depleted T cells, or T cells provided the cDNA or gDNA that made up the material.

V was shortened by 3 bases and J by 0 bases, with 10 bases between the two germline ends. CDR1 SGHTA and CDR2 FQGNSA come from the germline V gene. This CDR3 has 15 amino acids. V usage is TRBV7-2 and J usage is TRBJ2-3, with D possibly TRBD2 on 7 matching bases. The TCR originated in a man younger than 45 in a cohort sampled during active COVID-19. Input material: peripheral blood. The CDR3 loop reads CASSFAGASTDTQYF. For the CDR3, the DNA is TGTGCCAGCAGCTTCGCGGGGGCTAGCACAGATACGCAGTATTTT.